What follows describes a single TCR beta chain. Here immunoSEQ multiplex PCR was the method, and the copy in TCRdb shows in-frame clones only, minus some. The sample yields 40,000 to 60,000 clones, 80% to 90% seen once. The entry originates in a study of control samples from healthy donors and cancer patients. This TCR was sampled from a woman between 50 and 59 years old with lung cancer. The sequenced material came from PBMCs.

The CDR3 sequence: CASKDRASGANVLTF. DNA of the CDR3: TGTGCCAGTAAGGACAGGGCCTCTGGGGCCAACGTCCTGACTTTC. The genes are TRBV19 and TRBJ2-6, with 8 bases fitting TRBD1. V shed 7 bases, J shed 0 bases, and the junction held 2 bases outside the gene matches. From germline, CDR1 is LNHDA and CDR2 SQIVND (reference sequence). CDR3 size: 15 residues.